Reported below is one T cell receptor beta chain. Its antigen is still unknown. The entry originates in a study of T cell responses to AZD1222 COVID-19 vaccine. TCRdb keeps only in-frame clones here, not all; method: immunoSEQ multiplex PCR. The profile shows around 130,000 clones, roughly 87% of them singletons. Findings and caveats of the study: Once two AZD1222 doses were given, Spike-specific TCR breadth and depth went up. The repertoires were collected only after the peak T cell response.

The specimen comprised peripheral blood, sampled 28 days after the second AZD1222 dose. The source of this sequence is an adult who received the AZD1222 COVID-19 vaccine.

CDR3 DNA: TGCGCCAGCAGCTTGGGGGCAGGGACCCAAGAGACCCAGTACTTC. Protein product: CASSLGAGTQETQYF. V is TRBV5-1 and J is TRBJ2-5; D is perhaps TRBD1 or TRBD2 (5 bases each). CDR3 length: 15 residues. From germline, CDR1 is SGHRS and CDR2 YFSETQ. With 0 bases removed from V and 1 base from J, the gap between germline ends came to 10 bases. Filled out from reference TRBV5-1 and TRBJ2-5, the complete variable domain reads KAGVTQTPRYLIKTRGQQVTLSCSPISGHRSVSWYQQTPGQGLQFLFEYFSETQRNKGNFPGRFSGRQFSNSRSEMNVSTLELGDSALYLCASSLGAGTQETQYFGPGTRLLVL.